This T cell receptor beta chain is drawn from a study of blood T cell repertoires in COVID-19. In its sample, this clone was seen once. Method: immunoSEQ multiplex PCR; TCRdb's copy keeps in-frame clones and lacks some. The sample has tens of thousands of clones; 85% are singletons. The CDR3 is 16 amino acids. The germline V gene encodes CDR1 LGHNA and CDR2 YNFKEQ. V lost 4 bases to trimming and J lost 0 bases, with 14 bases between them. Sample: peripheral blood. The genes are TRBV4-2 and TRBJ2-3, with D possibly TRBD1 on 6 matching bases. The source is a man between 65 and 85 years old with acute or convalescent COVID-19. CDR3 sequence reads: CASSPQGSTSTDTQYF. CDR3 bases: TGTGCCAGCAGCCCTCAGGGGTCCACTAGCACAGATACGCAGTATTTT.